Below, 25 T cell receptor beta chains from the same sample are listed, as sequenced in a study of T cells after yellow fever vaccination. In TCRdb, the 5' RACE reads were re-called with MiXCR into one record per CDR3 protein. The sample records 250,000 to 350,000 distinct CDR3 sequences, 3.5% to 4.5% being singletons. Sequenced here: PBMCs, sampled 15 days after the yellow fever booster vaccination. These receptors all come from a man in his late teens or twenties who received the YFV17D yellow fever vaccine.

This clonotype showed up many times. The chain is built from TRBV30 and TRBJ2-2; D might be TRBD2 (7 bases). There are 15 residues in the CDR3. The V end was cut by 3 bases, the J end by 3 bases, with 14 bases between. CDR1 is GTSNPN and CDR2 is SVGIG in the germline V gene (reference sequence). As DNA, the CDR3 is TGTGCCTGGAGACCGGGGGGCCGTTACACCGGGGAGCTGTTTTTT. Translating gives CAWRPGGRYTGELFF.

V usage is TRBV7-3 and J usage is TRBJ2-2; perhaps TRBD2 as D (6 bases). Looked up from germline, CDR1 is SGHTA and CDR2 is FQGTGA. The CDR3 covers 15 residues. V dropped 5 bases and J dropped 6 bases, with 16 bases sitting between them. The CDR3 DNA reads as TGTGCCAGCAGCCGCGAGGGCACTAGCCCCGGGGAGCTGTTTTTT. This translates into CASSREGTSPGELFF.

V gene TRBV5-6 combines with J gene TRBJ1-3; no firm D call. The germline V and J ends were trimmed by 3 bases and 0 bases, with 10 bases remaining between them. Germline lookup yields CDR1 SGHDT and CDR2 YYEEEE. The CDR3 loop spans 15 amino acids. CDR3 sequence (DNA): TGTGCCAGCAGCTCACCGACCACCTCTGGAAACACCATATATTTT. Amino acids: CASSSPTTSGNTIYF.

This clonotype appeared a few times. V is TRBV10-3 and J is TRBJ1-3, with no clear D. This CDR3 is 13 amino acids long. From germline, CDR1 is ENHRY and CDR2 SYGVKD. Trimming removed 0 bases from V and 3 bases from J, with 3 bases in between. The CDR3 sequence: CAISESNGNTIYF. The CDR3 DNA is TGTGCCATCAGTGAGTCGAATGGAAACACCATATATTTT.

This clonotype was counted only a few times. The genes are TRBV12-3 or TRBV12-4 and TRBJ1-2; D remains unclear. The CDR3 contains 13 residues. V shed 1 base and J shed 9 bases, with 12 bases lying between them. The CDR3 is CASSLEDFRSYTF. CDR3 bases: TGTGCCAGCAGTTTAGAAGACTTTAGGAGCTACACCTTC.

The chain combines TRBV18 with TRBJ1-1, with D unresolved. With 5 bases removed from V and 5 bases from J, the gap between germline ends came to 12 bases. Germline V gene lookup returns CDR1 KGHSH and CDR2 LQKENI. The CDR3 totals 13 residues. CDR3 region: CASSGMVGTEAFF. The CDR3 DNA reads TGTGCCAGCTCAGGTATGGTCGGGACTGAAGCTTTCTTT.

There are many counts of this clonotype. This chain connects TRBV6-6 to TRBJ2-3; TRBD2 aligns across 16 bases. The CDR3 is 22 amino acids. In germline, CDR1 is MNHNY, CDR2 SVGAGI (reference sequence). V gave up 2 bases and J gave up 3 bases; unmatched junction bases: 17. For the CDR3, the DNA is TGTGCCAGCAGTTACGTCGTCATTACCGGGACTAGCGGGGGGGGCACGACAGATACGCAGTATTTT. Encoded protein: CASSYVVITGTSGGGTTDTQYF.

The chain joins TRBV7-2 to TRBJ1-5; the D gene is possibly TRBD1 (6 bases). In germline, CDR1 is SGHTA, CDR2 FQGNSA. This CDR3 spans 15 amino acids. Between the trimmed V and J ends, which lost 5 bases and 3 bases, there was a span of 14 bases. The CDR3: CASSRGQLYNQPQHF. The CDR3 nucleotides read TGTGCCAGCAGCCGAGGACAGCTCTACAATCAGCCCCAGCATTTT.

This clonotype was seen at least ten times. The V gene is TRBV10-3, the J gene TRBJ1-1; D gene ambiguous. The CDR3 has 12 residues. Germline CDR1 is ENHRY and CDR2 is SYGVKD. V was trimmed by 10 bases and J by 1 base, leaving 10 bases between them. In DNA, the CDR3 is TGTGCCACCCGGCCGGAGAACACTGAAGCTTTCTTT. This encodes CATRPENTEAFF.

This clonotype occurred many times. V usage is TRBV5-1 and J usage is TRBJ2-5, with D perhaps matching TRBD1 (6 bases). The CDR3 runs to 14 residues. Germline assignment: CDR1 SGHRS and CDR2 YFSETQ. With 2 bases removed from V and 0 bases from J, the gap between germline ends came to 8 bases. CDR3 residues: CASSFGQHQETQYF. DNA for the CDR3: TGCGCCAGCAGCTTCGGACAGCACCAAGAGACCCAGTACTTC.

The table lists this clonotype with a few counts. The rearrangement links TRBV3-1 to TRBJ2-5; TRBD1 matches at 7 bases. The V gene end was trimmed by 4 bases and the J gene end by 3 bases; junction bases not matched to a gene: 11. The CDR3 totals 16 residues. CDR1 LGHDT and CDR2 YNNKEL come from the germline V gene (reference sequence). CDR3 nucleotide sequence: TGTGCCAGCAGCCCACTCTGGGACAGAGATAAAGAGACCCAGTACTTC. Protein sequence: CASSPLWDRDKETQYF.

This clonotype was seen many times. The chain is built from TRBV29-1 and TRBJ2-1; 16 positions agree with TRBD2. CDR3 size: 15 residues. After removal of 2 bases from V and 9 bases from J, the junction contained 4 bases not matched to a gene. Germline values: CDR1 SQVTM, CDR2 ANQGSEA. CDR3 coding DNA: TGCAGCGTTGAACCGGGACTAGCGGGGGGGAGTGAGCAGTTCTTC. This translates into CSVEPGLAGGSEQFF.

This clonotype was recorded at least ten times. This chain links TRBV7-9 with TRBJ2-7; D perhaps matches TRBD1 (6 bases). This CDR3 has 12 amino acids. Germline assignment: CDR1 SEHNR and CDR2 FQNEAQ (reference sequence). The V end was cut by 5 bases, the J end by 11 bases, with 16 bases between. CDR3 sequence reads: CASSRDQGSEYV. The CDR3 DNA reads as TGTGCCAGCAGCCGAGACCAGGGGAGTGAGTACGTC.

This clonotype was recorded many times. V usage is TRBV7-2 and J usage is TRBJ2-3; D is undetermined. Germline CDR1 and CDR2: SGHTA and FQGNSA. V lost 5 bases and J 4 bases, leaving 16 bases between the germline ends. The CDR3 spans 15 residues. For the CDR3, the DNA is TGTGCCAGCAGCCCAGCTCTCGTGTATGCAGATACGCAGTATTTT. Amino acids: CASSPALVYADTQYF.

This clonotype was observed many times. The genes are TRBV28 and TRBJ1-1, with TRBD1 identical over 9 bases. The CDR3 contains 15 residues. Germline V gene sequence: CDR1 MDHEN, CDR2 SYDVKM. After removal of 5 bases from V and 5 bases from J, the junction contained 9 bases not matched to a gene. The CDR3 here is CASSTSGTGWTEAFF. CDR3 nucleotides: TGTGCCAGCAGTACCTCCGGGACAGGGTGGACTGAAGCTTTCTTT.

This clonotype came up many times. The chain joins TRBV20-1 to TRBJ1-6; 9 bases map to TRBD1. CDR3 size: 13 residues. Germline CDR1 DFQATT, CDR2 SNEGSKA (reference sequence). V lost 1 base, J lost 10 bases, and 2 bases stayed unmatched. The CDR3 DNA reads TGCAGTGCTAGAGTGACAGGGGGATCACCCCTCCACTTT. It is translated as CSARVTGGSPLHF.

This clonotype was observed at least ten times. This chain links TRBV2 with TRBJ2-7; TRBD1 aligns across 8 bases. CDR1 is SNHLY and CDR2 is FYNNEI in the germline V gene. The CDR3 sequence is 15 residues long. The ends lost 4 bases at V and 5 bases at J; junction bases unmatched: 10. This CDR3 reads CASSGRDRSLDEQYF. In DNA, the CDR3 is TGTGCCAGCAGTGGGCGGGACAGGTCTCTCGACGAGCAGTACTTC.

Concerning this clonotype: This may arise from a read error, as a much more abundant clone is one base away. The chain is built from TRBV20-1 and TRBJ2-7; D possibly corresponds to TRBD2 (6 bases). In germline, CDR1 is DFQATT, CDR2 SNEGSKA (reference sequence). This CDR3 contains 14 residues. In nucleotides, the CDR3 is TGCAGTGCTAGAGATTTTCGGGGGATCGACGAGAAGTACTTC. Its translation: CSARDFRGIDEKYF.

This clonotype was seen only a few times. The rearrangement uses TRBV5-1 and TRBJ1-1; D remains ambiguous. The CDR3 runs to 16 residues. V was trimmed by 4 bases and J by 2 bases, leaving 18 bases between them. Germline V CDR1 and CDR2: SGHRS, YFSETQ. CDR3 amino acids: CASSPKSWQKNTEAFF. CDR3 nucleotides: TGCGCCAGCAGCCCGAAATCGTGGCAGAAAAACACTGAAGCTTTCTTT.

This clonotype was seen many times. This chain joins TRBV15 and TRBJ2-6; D not certain. The CDR3 spans 16 residues. Germline-derived CDR1 and CDR2 are LNHNV and YYDKDF (reference sequence). V dropped 0 bases and J dropped 0 bases, with 6 bases sitting between them. DNA of the CDR3: TGTGCCACCAGCAGAGATTACCGCTCTGGGGCCAACGTCCTGACTTTC. Translation gives CATSRDYRSGANVLTF.

This clonotype was seen many times. V is TRBV6-6 and J is TRBJ2-5; D is unclear. CDR1 MNHNY and CDR2 SVGAGI come from the germline V gene (reference sequence). The V end was cut by 2 bases, the J end by 4 bases, with 8 bases between. The CDR3 totals 13 residues. CDR3 residues: CASSYEDRETQYF. The CDR3 DNA follows: TGTGCCAGCAGTTACGAGGACCGAGAGACCCAGTACTTC.

This clonotype was found many times. The chain is built from TRBV7-9 and TRBJ2-7; D is perhaps TRBD1 (6 bases). Trimming stripped 5 bases from V and 5 bases from J, with 13 bases between. Germline V CDR1 and CDR2: SEHNR, FQNEAQ (reference sequence). The CDR3 runs 13 residues. The CDR3 DNA follows: TGTGCCAGCAGCCATACAGGGCGCGACGAGCAGTACTTC. This gives the protein CASSHTGRDEQYF. Filled out from reference TRBV7-9 and TRBJ2-7, the complete variable domain reads DTGVSQNPRHKITKRGQNVTFRCDPISEHNRLYWYRQTLGQGPEFLTYFQNEAQLEKSRLLSDRFSAERPKGSFSTLEIQRTEQGDSAMYLCASSHTGRDEQYFGPGTRLTVT.

This clonotype was counted many times. The J gene is TRBJ2-1, the V gene TRBV7-3; D perhaps matches TRBD2 (6 bases). Germline CDR1 reads SGHTA; CDR2 reads FQGTGA. The CDR3 sequence is 12 residues long. V lost 5 bases, J lost 9 bases, and 11 bases lay in between. The DNA for the CDR3 is TGTGCCAGCAGCCGGATGGGGGGTGAGCAGTTCTTC. It codes for CASSRMGGEQFF.

This clonotype was observed at least ten times. The chain couples TRBV6-4 to TRBJ2-1; D ambiguous. The germline V gene has CDR1 MRHNA and CDR2 SNTAGT. V lost 3 bases and J lost 0, with 9 bases in between. CDR3 size: 15 residues. CDR3 region: CASSETLSSYNEQFF. As DNA, the CDR3 is TGTGCCAGCAGTGAGACTCTAAGCTCCTACAATGAGCAGTTCTTC.

This clonotype was recorded at least ten times. The rearrangement uses TRBV7-2 and TRBJ2-3, with 8 bases that match TRBD1. The CDR3 is 15 residues long. Per the germline V gene, CDR1 is SGHTA and CDR2 is FQGNSA. V was pared by 2 bases and J by 2 bases, with 3 bases of the junction left unmatched. The CDR3, as DNA: TGTGCCAGCAGCTTACGGGACAGGTCCACAGATACGCAGTATTTT. Translation: CASSLRDRSTDTQYF.